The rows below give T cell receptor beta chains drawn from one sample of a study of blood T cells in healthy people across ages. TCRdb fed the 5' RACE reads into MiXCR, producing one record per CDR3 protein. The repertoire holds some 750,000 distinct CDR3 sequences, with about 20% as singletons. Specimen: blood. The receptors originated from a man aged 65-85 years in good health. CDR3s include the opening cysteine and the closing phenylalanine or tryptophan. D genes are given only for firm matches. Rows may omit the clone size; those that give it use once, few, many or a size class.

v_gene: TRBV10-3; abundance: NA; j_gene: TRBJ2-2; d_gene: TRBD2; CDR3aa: CAIGDYPNTGELFF; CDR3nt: TGTGCCATTGGGGACTATCCGAACACCGGGGAGCTGTTTTTT
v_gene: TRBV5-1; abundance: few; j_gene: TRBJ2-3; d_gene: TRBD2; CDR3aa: CASSLNIAGSGTDTQYF; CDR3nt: TGCGCCAGCAGCTTAAATATAGCGGGAAGTGGTACAGATACGCAGTATTTT
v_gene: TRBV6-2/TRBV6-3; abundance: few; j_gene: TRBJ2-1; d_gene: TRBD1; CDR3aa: CASSYRGTGVKEQFF; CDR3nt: TGTGCCAGCAGTTACAGAGGGACAGGGGTAAAGGAGCAGTTCTTC
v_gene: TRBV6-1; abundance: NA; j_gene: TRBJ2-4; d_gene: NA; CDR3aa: CASRGDRNIELAKNIQYF; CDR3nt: TGTGCCAGCAGGGGAGACAGAAACATAGAACTAGCCAAAAACATTCAGTACTTC
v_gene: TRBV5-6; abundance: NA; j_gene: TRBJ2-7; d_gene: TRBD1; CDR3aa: CASSRWTGDEQYF; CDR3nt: TGTGCCAGCAGCCGGTGGACAGGGGACGAGCAGTACTTC
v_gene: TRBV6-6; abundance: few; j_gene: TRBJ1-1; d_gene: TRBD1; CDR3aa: CASSYTQGAQEAFF; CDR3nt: TGTGCCAGCAGTTACACACAGGGGGCTCAGGAAGCTTTCTTT
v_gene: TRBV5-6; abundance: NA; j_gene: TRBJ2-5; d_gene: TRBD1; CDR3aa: CASSLSYSGQNQETQYF; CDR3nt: TGTGCCAGCAGCTTGTCCTACTCGGGACAGAATCAAGAGACCCAGTACTTC
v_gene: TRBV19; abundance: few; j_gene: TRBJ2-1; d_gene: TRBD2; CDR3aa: CASSGVSGGSYNEQFF; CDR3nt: TGTGCCAGTAGCGGGGTTAGCGGGGGCTCCTACAATGAGCAGTTCTTC
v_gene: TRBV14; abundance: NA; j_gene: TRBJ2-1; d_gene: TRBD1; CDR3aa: CASSRTDRGLYNEQFF; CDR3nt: TGTGCCAGCAGCCGAACAGACAGGGGGCTCTACAATGAGCAGTTCTTC
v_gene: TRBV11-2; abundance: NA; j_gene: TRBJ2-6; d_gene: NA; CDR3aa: CASSLGSGGANVLTF; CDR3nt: TGTGCCAGCAGCTTAGGGAGCGGCGGGGCCAACGTCCTGACTTTC
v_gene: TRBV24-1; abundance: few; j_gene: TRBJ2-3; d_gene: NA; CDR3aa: CATSDRSAGHSSYTQYF; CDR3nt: TGTGCCACCAGTGATCGCAGCGCAGGGCATTCATCATATACGCAGTATTTT
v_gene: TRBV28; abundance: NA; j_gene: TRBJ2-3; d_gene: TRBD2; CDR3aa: CASSFGGDTDTQYF; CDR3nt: TGTGCCAGCAGTTTTGGGGGGGACACAGATACGCAGTATTTT
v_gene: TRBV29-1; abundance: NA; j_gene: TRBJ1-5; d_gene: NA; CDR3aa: CSVADSDQPQHF; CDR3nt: TGCAGCGTTGCGGACAGTGATCAGCCCCAGCATTTT
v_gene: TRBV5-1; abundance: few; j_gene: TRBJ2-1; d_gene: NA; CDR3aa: CASSLNDLGYEQFF; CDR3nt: TGCGCCAGCAGCTTGAACGACCTAGGCTATGAGCAGTTCTTC
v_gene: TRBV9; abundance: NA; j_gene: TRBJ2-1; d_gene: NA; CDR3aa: CASSPAGIYNEQFF; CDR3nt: TGTGCCAGCAGCCCAGCCGGGATCTACAATGAGCAGTTCTTC
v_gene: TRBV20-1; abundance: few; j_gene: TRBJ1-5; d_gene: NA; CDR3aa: CSAITGADRPQHF; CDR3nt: TGCAGTGCTATTACAGGAGCCGATCGGCCCCAGCATTTT
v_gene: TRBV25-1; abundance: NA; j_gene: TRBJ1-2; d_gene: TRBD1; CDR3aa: CASRRGQGVSGYTF; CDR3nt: TGTGCCAGCAGAAGGGGACAGGGAGTATCTGGCTACACCTTC
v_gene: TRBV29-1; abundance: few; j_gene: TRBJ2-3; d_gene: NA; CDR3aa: CSVIDRADTQYF; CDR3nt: TGCAGCGTGATCGACAGAGCAGATACGCAGTATTTT
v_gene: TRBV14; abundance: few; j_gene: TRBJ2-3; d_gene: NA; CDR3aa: CASSQAVERRNTDTQYF; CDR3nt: TGTGCCAGCAGCCAAGCCGTCGAGCGGAGAAACACAGATACGCAGTATTTT
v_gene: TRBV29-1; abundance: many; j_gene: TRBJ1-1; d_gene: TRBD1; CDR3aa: CSVEGTGGGGTEAFF; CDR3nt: TGCAGCGTTGAAGGGACAGGGGGCGGAGGGACTGAAGCTTTCTTT
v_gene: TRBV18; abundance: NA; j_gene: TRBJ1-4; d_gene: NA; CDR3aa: CASSPTQLGTNEKLFF; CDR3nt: TGTGCCAGCTCACCCACCCAGTTGGGAACTAATGAAAAACTGTTTTTT
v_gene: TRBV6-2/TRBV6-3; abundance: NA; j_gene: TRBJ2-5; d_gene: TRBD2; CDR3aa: CASSRTSGRVRQTQYF; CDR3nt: TGTGCCAGCAGCCGAACTAGCGGGAGAGTCCGGCAGACCCAGTACTTC
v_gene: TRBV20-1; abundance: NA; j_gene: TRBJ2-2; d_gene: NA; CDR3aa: CSAWRWGAGTGELFF; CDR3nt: TGCAGTGCTTGGCGGTGGGGAGCGGGCACCGGGGAGCTGTTTTTT
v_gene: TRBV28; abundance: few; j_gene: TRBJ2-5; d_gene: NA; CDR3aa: CASSLLGQGGKETQYF; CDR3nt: TGTGCCAGCAGTTTACTAGGACAGGGAGGGAAAGAGACCCAGTACTTC
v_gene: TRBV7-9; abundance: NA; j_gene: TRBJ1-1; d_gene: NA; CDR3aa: CASSEPGHNTEAFF; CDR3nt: TGTGCCAGCAGCGAACCAGGACATAACACTGAAGCCTTCTTT
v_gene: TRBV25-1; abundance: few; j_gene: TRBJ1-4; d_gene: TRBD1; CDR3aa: CASSGVGQGSEKLFF; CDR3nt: TGTGCCAGCAGTGGTGTGGGACAGGGGTCCGAAAAACTGTTTTTT
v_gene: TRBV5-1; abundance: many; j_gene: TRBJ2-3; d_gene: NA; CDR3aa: CASSLVGFTDTQYF; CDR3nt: TGCGCCAGCAGCTTGGTCGGGTTTACAGATACGCAGTATTTT
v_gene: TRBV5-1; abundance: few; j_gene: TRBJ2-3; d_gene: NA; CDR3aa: CASRAGLSTDTQYF; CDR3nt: TGTGCCAGCAGGGCAGGACTAAGCACAGATACGCAGTATTTT
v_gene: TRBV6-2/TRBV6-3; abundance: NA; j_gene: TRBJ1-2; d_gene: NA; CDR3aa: CASIGANYGYTF; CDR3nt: TGTGCCAGCATCGGTGCTAACTATGGCTACACCTTC
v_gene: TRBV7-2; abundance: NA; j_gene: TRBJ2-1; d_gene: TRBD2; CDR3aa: CASSLMLAGNFRDEQFF; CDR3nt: TGTGCCAGCAGCTTGATGCTAGCGGGAAATTTTAGGGATGAGCAGTTCTTC
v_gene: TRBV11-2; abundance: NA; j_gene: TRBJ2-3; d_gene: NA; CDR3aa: CASSLVQTRVTDTQYF; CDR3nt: TGTGCCAGCAGCTTAGTTCAGACCCGGGTCACAGATACGCAGTATTTT
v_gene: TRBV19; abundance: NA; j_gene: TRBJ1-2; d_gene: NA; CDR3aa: CASSIDREIYGYTF; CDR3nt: TGTGCCAGTAGTATAGACAGGGAGATCTATGGCTACACCTTC
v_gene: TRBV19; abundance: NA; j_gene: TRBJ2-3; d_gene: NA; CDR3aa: CASGDLVRTDTQYF; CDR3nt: TGTGCCAGTGGGGATTTGGTTAGGACAGATACGCAGTATTTT
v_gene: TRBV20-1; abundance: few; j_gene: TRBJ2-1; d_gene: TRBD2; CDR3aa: CGAPLLAGTYNEQFF; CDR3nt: TGCGGTGCTCCCCTCCTAGCGGGGACCTACAATGAGCAGTTCTTC
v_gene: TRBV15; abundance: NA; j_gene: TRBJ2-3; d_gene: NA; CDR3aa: CATSTFSGGTDTQYF; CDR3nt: TGTGCCACCAGCACCTTTAGCGGAGGCACAGATACGCAGTATTTT
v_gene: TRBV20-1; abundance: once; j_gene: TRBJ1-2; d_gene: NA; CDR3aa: CSARDLDRNYGYTF; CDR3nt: TGCAGTGCTAGAGATCTGGACAGAAACTATGGCTACACCTTC
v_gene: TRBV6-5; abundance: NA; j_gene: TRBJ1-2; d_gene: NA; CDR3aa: CASSTGTAYGYTF; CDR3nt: TGTGCCAGCAGTACGGGGACTGCCTATGGCTACACCTTC
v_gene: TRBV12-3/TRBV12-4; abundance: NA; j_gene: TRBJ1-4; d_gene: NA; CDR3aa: CASSSSYRKATNEKLFF; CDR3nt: TGTGCCAGCAGTTCAAGCTACAGGAAAGCAACTAATGAAAAACTGTTTTTT
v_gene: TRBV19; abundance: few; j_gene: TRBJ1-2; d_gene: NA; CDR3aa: CATIKTGGADGYTF; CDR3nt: TGTGCCACCATTAAGACGGGGGGCGCAGATGGCTACACCTTC
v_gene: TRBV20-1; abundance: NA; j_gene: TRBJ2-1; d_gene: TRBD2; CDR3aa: CSAREGSGGEQFF; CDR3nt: TGCAGTGCTAGAGAAGGTAGCGGGGGTGAGCAGTTCTTC
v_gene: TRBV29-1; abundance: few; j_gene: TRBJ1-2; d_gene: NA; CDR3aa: CSVEKGGGYTF; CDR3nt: TGCAGCGTTGAAAAGGGAGGTGGCTACACCTTC
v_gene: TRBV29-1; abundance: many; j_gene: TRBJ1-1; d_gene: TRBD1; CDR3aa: CSVDRVGNTEAFF; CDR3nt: TGCAGCGTGGACAGGGTAGGGAACACTGAAGCTTTCTTT
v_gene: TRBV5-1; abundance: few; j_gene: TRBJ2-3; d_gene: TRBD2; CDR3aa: CASNVGLDTDTQYF; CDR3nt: TGCGCCAGCAACGTTGGACTAGATACAGATACGCAGTATTTT
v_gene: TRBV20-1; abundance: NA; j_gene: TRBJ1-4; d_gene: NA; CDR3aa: CSAIRGGGREKLFF; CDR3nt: TGCAGTGCCATTAGGGGCGGGGGACGGGAAAAACTGTTTTTT
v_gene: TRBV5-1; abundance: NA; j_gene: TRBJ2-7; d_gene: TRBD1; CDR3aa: CASSLAWDRVNEQYF; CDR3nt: TGCGCCAGCAGCTTGGCCTGGGACAGGGTAAACGAGCAGTACTTC
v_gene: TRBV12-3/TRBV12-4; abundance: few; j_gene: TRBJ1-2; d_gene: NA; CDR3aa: CASSRGFGGGNYGYTF; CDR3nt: TGTGCCAGCAGTCGCGGCTTTGGGGGGGGGAACTATGGCTACACCTTC
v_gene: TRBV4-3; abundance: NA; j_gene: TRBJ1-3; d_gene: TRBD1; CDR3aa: CASSGRQGADGNTIYF; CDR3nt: TGCGCCAGCAGCGGACGACAGGGGGCGGATGGAAACACCATATATTTT
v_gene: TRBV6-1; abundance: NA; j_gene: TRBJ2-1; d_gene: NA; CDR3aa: CASSEGGQTQFF; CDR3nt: TGTGCCAGCAGTGAAGGGGGCCAAACGCAGTTCTTC
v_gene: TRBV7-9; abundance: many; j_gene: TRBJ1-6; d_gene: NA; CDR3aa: CASSFFGQKNSPLHF; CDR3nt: TGTGCCAGCAGCTTTTTCGGACAGAAGAATTCACCCCTCCACTTT
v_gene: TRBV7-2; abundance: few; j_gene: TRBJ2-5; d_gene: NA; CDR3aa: CASSLYVGTQETQYF; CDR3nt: TGTGCCAGCAGCTTATATGTGGGGACCCAAGAGACCCAGTACTTC
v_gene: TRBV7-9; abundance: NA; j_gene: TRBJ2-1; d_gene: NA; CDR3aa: CASSLALWGNEQFF; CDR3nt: TGTGCCAGCAGCTTAGCGCTCTGGGGTAATGAGCAGTTCTTC
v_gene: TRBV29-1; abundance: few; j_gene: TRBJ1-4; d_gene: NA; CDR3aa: CSVEDRGRGTEKLFF; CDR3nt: TGCAGCGTTGAAGATCGGGGCAGGGGTACTGAAAAACTGTTTTTT